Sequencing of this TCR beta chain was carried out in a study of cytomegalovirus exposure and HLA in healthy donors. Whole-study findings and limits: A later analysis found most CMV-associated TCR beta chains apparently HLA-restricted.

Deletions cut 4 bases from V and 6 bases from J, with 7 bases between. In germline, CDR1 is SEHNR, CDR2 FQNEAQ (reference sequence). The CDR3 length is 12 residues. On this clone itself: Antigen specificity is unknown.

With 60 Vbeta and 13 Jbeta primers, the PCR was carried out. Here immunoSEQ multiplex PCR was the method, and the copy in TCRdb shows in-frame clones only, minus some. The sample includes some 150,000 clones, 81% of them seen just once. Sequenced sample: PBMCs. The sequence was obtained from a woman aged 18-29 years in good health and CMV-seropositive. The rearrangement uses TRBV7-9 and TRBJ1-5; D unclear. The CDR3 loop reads CASSYSGQPQHF. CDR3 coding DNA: TGTGCCAGCAGCTATTCGGGTCAGCCCCAGCATTTT.